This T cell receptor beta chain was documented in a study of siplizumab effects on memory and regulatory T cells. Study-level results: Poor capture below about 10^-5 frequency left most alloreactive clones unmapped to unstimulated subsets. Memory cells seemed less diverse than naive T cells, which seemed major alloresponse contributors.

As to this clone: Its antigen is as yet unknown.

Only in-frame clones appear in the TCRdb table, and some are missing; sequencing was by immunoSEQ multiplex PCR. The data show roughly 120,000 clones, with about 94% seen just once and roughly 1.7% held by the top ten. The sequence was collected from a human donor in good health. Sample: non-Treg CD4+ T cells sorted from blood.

The CDR3, as DNA: TGTGCCAGCAGCTTAGGTTCGAAAAAAGAGACCCAGTACTTC. This codes for CASSLGSKKETQYF. V and J are TRBV5-6 and TRBJ2-5; no definite D call. The CDR3 spans 14 residues. V was trimmed by 2 bases and J by 3 bases, leaving 11 bases between them. The germline gives CDR1 SGHDT, CDR2 YYEEEE.